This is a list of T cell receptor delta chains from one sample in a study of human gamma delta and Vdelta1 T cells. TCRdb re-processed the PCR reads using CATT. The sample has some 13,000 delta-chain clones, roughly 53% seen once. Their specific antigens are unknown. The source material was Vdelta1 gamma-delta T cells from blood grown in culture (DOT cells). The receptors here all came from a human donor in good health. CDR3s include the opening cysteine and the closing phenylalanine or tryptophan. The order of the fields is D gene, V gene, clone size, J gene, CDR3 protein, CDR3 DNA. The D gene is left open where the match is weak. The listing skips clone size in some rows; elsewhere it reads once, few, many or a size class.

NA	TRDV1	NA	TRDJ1	CALGARDRARAPSYTDKLIF	TGTGCTCTTGGGGCCAGGGATCGCGCGCGCGCTCCTTCGTACACCGATAAACTCATCTTT
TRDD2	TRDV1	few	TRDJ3	CALGHSYVGASSWDTRQMFF	TGTGCTCTTGGCCATTCCTACGTAGGGGCCAGCTCCTGGGACACCCGACAGATGTTTTTC
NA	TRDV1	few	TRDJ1	CALGEREWGSMYTDKLIF	TGTGCTCTTGGGGAACGGGAGTGGGGGTCCATGTACACCGATAAACTCATCTTT
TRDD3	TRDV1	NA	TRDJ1	CALGEMASHRGPSTGGFADKLIF	TGTGCTCTTGGGGAAATGGCTTCCCACCGCGGACCCAGTACTGGGGGATTTGCCGATAAACTCATCTTT
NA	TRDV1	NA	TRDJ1	CALEKPGPTDPAAATYTDKLIF	TGTGCTCTTGAGAAACCTGGCCCAACGGATCCTGCTGCGGCTACCTACACCGATAAACTCATCTTT
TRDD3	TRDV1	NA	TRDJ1	CALGERGIRSYTDKLIF	TGTGCTCTTGGGGAAAGAGGGATACGGTCGTACACCGATAAACTCATCTTT
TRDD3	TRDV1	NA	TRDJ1	CALGEVSLLGDLTDKLIF	TGTGCTCTTGGGGAAGTCTCCCTACTGGGGGATCTAACCGATAAACTCATCTTT
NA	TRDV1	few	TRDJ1	CALGEVWNTLRAGNRRASKLIF	TGTGCTCTTGGGGAAGTATGGAACACTCTTCGGGCCGGCAACCGAAGGGCTTCTAAACTCATCTTT
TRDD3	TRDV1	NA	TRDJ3	CALGVLPTAVLLGDTDWDTRQMFF	TGTGCTCTTGGGGTACTTCCTACGGCCGTTCTACTGGGGGATACGGACTGGGACACCCGACAGATGTTTTTC
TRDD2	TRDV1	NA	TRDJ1	CALGDHSYGLLIF	TGTGCTCTTGGGGACCATTCCTACGGGCTACTCATCTTT
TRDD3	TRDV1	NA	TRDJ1	CALGEHKSHIWGIPDKLIF	TGTGCTCTTGGGGAACACAAGTCCCATATCTGGGGGATACCCGATAAACTCATCTTT
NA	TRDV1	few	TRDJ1	CALGNPLRPGIGLRGDKLIF	TGTGCTCTTGGGAACCCCCTTCGTCCGGGGATTGGTCTTCGGGGCGATAAACTCATCTTT
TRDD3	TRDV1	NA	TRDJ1	CALGEGAYLKLGDKRMKKGTDKLIF	TGTGCTCTTGGGGAAGGTGCCTACCTAAAATTGGGGGATAAAAGAATGAAGAAGGGCACCGATAAACTCATCTTT
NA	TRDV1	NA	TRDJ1	CALGGLPGGQGYTDKLIF	TGTGCTCTTGGGGGCCTTCCTGGGGGTCAGGGATACACCGATAAACTCATCTTT
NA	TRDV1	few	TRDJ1	CALGARPSQFKGMTDKLIF	TGTGCTCTTGGGGCCCGGCCTTCCCAGTTCAAGGGGATGACCGATAAACTCATCTTT
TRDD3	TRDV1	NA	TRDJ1	CALGETPSFLQLKVGDTPNTDKLIF	TGTGCTCTTGGGGAGACGCCCTCCTTCCTACAGTTGAAGGTGGGGGATACGCCGAACACCGATAAACTCATCTTT
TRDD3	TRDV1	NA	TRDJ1	CALGERGPPGDSGFGKLIF	TGTGCTCTTGGGGAAAGGGGACCCCCCGGGGATAGTGGATTCGGTAAACTCATCTTT
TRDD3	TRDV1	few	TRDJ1	CALGERGNLHTGYWGISPAVDKLIF	TGTGCTCTTGGGGAACGGGGAAACCTACACACGGGGTACTGGGGGATATCTCCCGCCGTCGATAAACTCATCTTT
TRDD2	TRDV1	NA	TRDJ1	CALGPPSSLASYTDKLIF	TGTGCTCTTGGGCCCCCTTCCTCCCTGGCATCTTACACCGATAAACTCATCTTT
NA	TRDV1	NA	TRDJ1	CALGELPSGEGGTDKLIF	TGTGCTCTTGGGGAACTCCCCTCTGGGGAAGGGGGCACCGATAAACTCATCTTT
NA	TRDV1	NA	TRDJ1	CALGKTVLHVYTDKLIF	TGTGCTCTTGGTAAGACAGTACTGCATGTGTACACCGATAAACTCATCTTT
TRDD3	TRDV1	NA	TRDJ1	CALGESTFLSLLGDTDKLIF	TGTGCTCTTGGGGAATCGACCTTCCTATCGTTACTGGGGGATACCGATAAACTCATCTTT
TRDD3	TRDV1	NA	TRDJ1	CALGERHRDTRYTDKLIF	TGTGCTCTTGGGGAACGACATCGGGATACCCGGTACACCGATAAACTCATCTTT
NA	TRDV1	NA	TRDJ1	CALGEQSRRGDSHTDKLIF	TGTGCTCTTGGGGAACAGAGCCGTCGGGGGGACAGCCACACCGATAAACTCATCTTT
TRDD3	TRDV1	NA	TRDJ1	CALGATGHGAFPHLLGDTDTDKLIF	TGTGCTCTTGGGGCAACCGGACATGGGGCCTTCCCCCATTTACTGGGGGATACGGACACCGATAAACTCATCTTT
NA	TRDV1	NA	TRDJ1	CALGEQGGGPGPVKLIF	TGTGCTCTTGGGGAACAGGGGGGGGGCCCCGGCCCGGTTAAACTCATCTTT
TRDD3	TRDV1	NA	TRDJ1	CALGELLPFLKGVGDTRGTDKLIF	TGTGCTCTTGGGGAACTACTTCCGTTTCTCAAGGGGGTGGGGGATACGAGGGGCACCGATAAACTCATCTTT
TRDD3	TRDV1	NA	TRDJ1	CALGGPLNIGTRDGGYPPDKLIF	TGTGCTCTTGGGGGCCCGTTGAATATAGGGACTCGGGATGGGGGATACCCCCCCGATAAACTCATCTTT
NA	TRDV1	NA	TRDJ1	CALGGLGPVLGALRYTDKLIF	TGTGCTCTTGGGGGGCTGGGGCCGGTACTGGGCGCCTTACGGTACACCGATAAACTCATCTTT
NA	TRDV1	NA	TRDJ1	CALGELTFPLLRYTDKLIF	TGTGCTCTTGGGGAACTGACCTTCCCCCTACTCCGGTACACCGATAAACTCATCTTT
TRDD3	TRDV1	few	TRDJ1	CALGELLPNPTGGFHSLYTDKLIF	TGTGCTCTTGGGGAACTTCTACCCAACCCTACTGGGGGATTTCACTCCTTGTACACCGATAAACTCATCTTT
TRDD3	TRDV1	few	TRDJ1	CALGEHTYTPEGTGGLFYTDKLIF	TGTGCTCTTGGGGAACATACCTACACCCCCGAGGGGACTGGGGGCCTTTTTTACACCGATAAACTCATCTTT
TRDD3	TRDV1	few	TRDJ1	CALRPWGIRGGSDKLIF	TGTGCTCTTCGGCCCTGGGGGATACGCGGTGGGTCCGATAAACTCATCTTT
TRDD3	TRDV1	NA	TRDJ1	CALGATGASTYWGPRKDKLIF	TGTGCTCTTGGGGCCACCGGCGCCTCTACGTACTGGGGGCCCCGGAAAGATAAACTCATCTTT
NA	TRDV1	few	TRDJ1	CALGPFLHLGDGDKLIF	TGTGCTCTTGGTCCATTCCTCCACCTCGGGGACGGCGATAAACTCATCTTT
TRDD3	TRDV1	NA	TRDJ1	CALGELKKSVLGDTGKTRTDKLIF	TGTGCTCTTGGGGAACTTAAAAAGAGCGTACTGGGGGATACAGGAAAAACGCGCACCGATAAACTCATCTTT
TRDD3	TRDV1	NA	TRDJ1	CALGEPGSDYLLGDVYSSTDKLIF	TGTGCTCTTGGGGAGCCGGGCTCCGACTACCTACTGGGGGATGTCTATAGTTCCACCGATAAACTCATCTTT
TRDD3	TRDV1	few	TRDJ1	CALGPHGGGDTYTDKLIF	TGTGCTCTTGGCCCCCATGGAGGTGGGGATACCTACACCGATAAACTCATCTTT
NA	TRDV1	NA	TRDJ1	CALGELNPYRPTPYTDKLIF	TGTGCTCTTGGGGAATTGAACCCCTACCGCCCAACTCCGTACACCGATAAACTCATCTTT
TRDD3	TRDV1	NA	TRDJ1	CALGEPGLLGLGDTDKLIF	TGTGCTCTTGGGGAACCCGGCCTTCTTGGACTGGGGGACACCGATAAACTCATCTTT
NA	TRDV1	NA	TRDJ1	CALGTSALIF	TGTGCTCTTGGGACCAGCGCACTCATCTTT
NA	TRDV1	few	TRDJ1	CALSLSLGGYTDKLIF	TGTGCTCTCAGCCTGTCCCTAGGCGGTTACACCGATAAACTCATCTTT
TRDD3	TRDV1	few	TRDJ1	CALGPKPSTYWGIKHPDKLIF	TGTGCTCTTGGTCCCAAGCCTTCCACGTACTGGGGGATAAAGCATCCCGATAAACTCATCTTT
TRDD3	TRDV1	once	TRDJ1	CALGEGRDSSLGDQKGFKLIF	TGTGCTCTTGGGGAGGGCAGGGATTCCTCACTGGGGGACCAAAAAGGATTTAAACTCATCTTT
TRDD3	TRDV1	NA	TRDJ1	CALGDSPRSGGFDDKLIF	TGTGCTCTTGGGGATTCCCCGAGGTCTGGGGGATTCGACGATAAACTCATCTTT
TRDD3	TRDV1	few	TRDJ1	CALGEGGEEWDTGAYTDKLIF	TGTGCTCTTGGGGAAGGTGGGGAGGAGTGGGATACTGGGGCATACACCGATAAACTCATCTTT
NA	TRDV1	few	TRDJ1	CALGERFPLNGDGANLRLIF	TGTGCTCTTGGGGAACGCTTCCCCTTAAATGGGGATGGGGCTAATTTAAGACTCATCTTT